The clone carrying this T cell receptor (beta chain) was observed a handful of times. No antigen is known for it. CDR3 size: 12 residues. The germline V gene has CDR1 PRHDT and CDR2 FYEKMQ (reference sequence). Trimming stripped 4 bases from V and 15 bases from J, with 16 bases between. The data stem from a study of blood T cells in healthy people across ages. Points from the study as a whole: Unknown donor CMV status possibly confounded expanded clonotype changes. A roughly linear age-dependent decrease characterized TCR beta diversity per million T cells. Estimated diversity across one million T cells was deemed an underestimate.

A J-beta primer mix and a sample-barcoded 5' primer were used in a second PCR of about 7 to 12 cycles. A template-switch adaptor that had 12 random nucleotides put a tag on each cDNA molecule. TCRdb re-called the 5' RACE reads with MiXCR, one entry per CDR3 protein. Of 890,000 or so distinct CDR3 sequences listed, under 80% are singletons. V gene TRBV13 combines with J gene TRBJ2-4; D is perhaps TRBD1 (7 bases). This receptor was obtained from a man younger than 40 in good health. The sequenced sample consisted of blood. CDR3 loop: CASSWGDSARYF. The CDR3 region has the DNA TGTGCCAGCAGCTGGGGGGACAGTGCGAGGTACTTC.